This TCR beta chain was captured in a study of preoperative IRX-2 immunotherapy in early breast cancer. Assay: immunoSEQ multiplex PCR; the TCRdb copy retains only in-frame clones and omits some. Here the sample spans 40,000 to 50,000 clones, around three quarters being singletons. The treatment: preoperative locoregional IRX-2 cytokine immunotherapy. Samples came from a phase Ib trial of preoperative locoregional IRX-2 cytokine immunotherapy. The CDR3 consists of 16 residues. The V and J ends lost 3 bases and 4 bases, in that order; junction bases with no gene match: 3. CDR1 is SGHVS and CDR2 is FNYEAQ in the germline V gene.

The V call is TRBV7-6, the J call TRBJ2-5; 15 bases fit TRBD2. The starting material was tumor tissue, obtained after IRX-2 immunotherapy. The receptor was derived from a human donor with breast cancer. CDR3 amino acids: CASSFGTSGGLETQYF. The CDR3 DNA reads TGTGCCAGCAGCTTCGGGACTAGCGGGGGGCTAGAGACCCAGTACTTC.